The TCR beta chain under discussion was sequenced for a study of blood T cell repertoires in COVID-19. Clones were read by immunoSEQ multiplex PCR, and TCRdb kept only the in-frame ones, dropping some. The sample records around 210,000 clones, 89% being singletons. Germline V gene lookup returns CDR1 MNHEY and CDR2 SVGAGI. The CDR3 consists of 14 residues. Unmatched junction bases numbered 6, after V lost 7 bases and J lost 2 bases. The chain couples TRBV6-5 to TRBJ1-2, with 8 bases fitting TRBD1. The origin of this receptor is a woman under 30 who had recovered from COVID-19. The sequenced material came from PBMCs or T cells enriched from blood (not recorded which). CDR3 sequence reads: CASTIGQGNYGYTF. Written as DNA, the CDR3 is TGTGCCAGCACCATAGGACAGGGCAACTATGGCTACACCTTC.